Shown below are 2 T cell receptor beta chains from a single sample sequenced in a study of glioma-infiltrating T cells. TCR alpha and beta CDR3 regions were amplified from RNA using iRepertoire nested multiplex PCR. A single record per CDR3 protein comes from TCRdb applying MiXCR to the multiplex PCR reads. The sample lists fewer than 250,000 distinct CDR3 sequences, more than 25% occurring once. Sequencing was performed on glioma tissue, nonneoplastic brain tissue, or PBMCs (not recorded which). Receptor source: a human donor with low-grade glioma or glioblastoma, undergoing nonglioma brain surgery, or in good health (not recorded which).

This clonotype has at least ten counts. Here the CDR3 reads CASSQTGSRDEQFF. As DNA, the CDR3 is TGTGCCAGCAGCCAGACAGGCTCGAGGGATGAGCAGTTCTTC. V gene TRBV6-1 combines with J gene TRBJ2-1; tentatively, D is TRBD1 (6 bases). CDR1 and CDR2 from the germline V gene are MNHNS and SASEGT. There are 14 residues in the CDR3. The V and J ends lost 6 bases and 8 bases respectively, with 17 bases between them.

This clonotype was seen at least ten times. This chain joins TRBV20-1 and TRBJ1-2; D perhaps matches TRBD1 (5 bases). CDR3 length: 16 amino acids. CDR1 and CDR2 (germline): DFQATT, SNEGSKA (reference sequence). The germline V and J ends were trimmed by 5 bases and 1 base, with 20 bases remaining between them. The DNA for the CDR3 is TGCAGTGCTCACTCAAGGGGTTCTACAGATAACTATGGCTACACCTTC. Its protein is CSAHSRGSTDNYGYTF.